This T cell receptor beta chain was captured by sequencing in a study of blood T cell repertoires in COVID-19. The overall study: COVID-19 samples from acute and convalescent phases originated in the United States, Italy and Spain. Sample material is recorded as cDNA or gDNA derived from T cells, B-cell-depleted T cells, or PBMCs.

The repertoire was sequenced with immunoSEQ multiplex PCR; TCRdb's copy has only in-frame clones and lacks some. This sample has some 110,000 clones, with about 86% found just once. This clone was seen just once. What was sequenced was peripheral blood. The TCR was taken from a man between 65 and 85 years old who had recovered from COVID-19.

Here the CDR3 DNA reads TGTGCCAGCAGCTTAATGCGGACTAGCGGGGGGGGGCAAGATACGCAGTATTTT. Its translation: CASSLMRTSGGGQDTQYF. The rearrangement uses TRBV7-2 and TRBJ2-3; 15 bases match TRBD2. The CDR3 covers 18 residues. Germline CDR1 and CDR2: SGHTA and FQGNSA. The V and J ends lost 2 bases and 5 bases, in that order; junction bases with no gene match: 8.